This is a list of T cell receptor beta chains from one sample in a study of cytomegalovirus exposure and HLA in healthy donors. Clones were read by immunoSEQ multiplex PCR, and TCRdb kept only the in-frame ones, dropping some. The sample lists about 110,000 clones; approximately 71% were seen once. Material: PBMCs. These receptors were collected from a middle-aged man in good health and CMV-seronegative. Each CDR3 is given with its conserved first and last residue. A D gene is named only where the DNA matches it firmly. Size tells how often a clone was seen (once, few, many) or the class of an expanded clone, and some rows leave it out.

abundance	d_gene	len	v_gene	j_gene	CDR3nt	CDR3aa
.	TRBD1	13	TRBV5-6	TRBJ2-7	TGTGCCAGCAGCTCCGACAGGGGAAGCGAGCAGTACTTC	CASSSDRGSEQYF
.	TRBD1	17	TRBV19	TRBJ1-5	TGTGCCAGTACTTTAGGTAGGGGACAGGCCATCAATCAGCCCCAGCATTTT	CASTLGRGQAINQPQHF
.	TRBD1	15	TRBV9	TRBJ2-3	TGTGCCAGCAGCCCACGGGACAGGGAAATAGATACGCAGTATTTT	CASSPRDREIDTQYF
.	.	16	TRBV4-1	TRBJ1-1	TGCGCCAGCAGCTTCGCGGGGTGGGTAGGGGACACTGAAGCTTTCTTT	CASSFAGWVGDTEAFF
.	.	15	TRBV5-4	TRBJ1-2	TGTGCCAGCAGCTTGGGGATGACATCCGTCTATGGCTACACCTTC	CASSLGMTSVYGYTF
few	.	15	TRBV11-2	TRBJ1-4	TGTGCCAGCTCCCTCAGGGCCGGAACTAATGAAAAACTGTTTTTT	CASSLRAGTNEKLFF
.	TRBD1	14	TRBV19	TRBJ1-4	TGTGCCAGTCGCGGGGGGACAGGGCAAGAAAAACTGTTTTTT	CASRGGTGQEKLFF
.	.	13	TRBV29-1	TRBJ1-2	TGCAGCGTTGATGCAGGGAAAAACGGTGGCTACACCTTC	CSVDAGKNGGYTF
.	.	11	TRBV20-1	TRBJ2-7	TGCAGTGCTACAGACGGCTACGAGCAGTACTTC	CSATDGYEQYF
.	TRBD2	14	TRBV5-1	TRBJ2-1	TGCGCCAGCAGCTTCCTAGCGGGGGGGCATGAGCAGTTCTTC	CASSFLAGGHEQFF
.	TRBD2	16	TRBV7-2	TRBJ2-7	TGTGCCAGCAGCTACCGGGGCGGGGGGGCCTCATACGAGCAGTACTTC	CASSYRGGGASYEQYF
.	.	14	TRBV6-5	TRBJ1-1	TGTGCCAGCAGTTATAGCCACAGGTATGCTGAAGCTTTCTTT	CASSYSHRYAEAFF
few	TRBD2	16	TRBV4-1	TRBJ2-1	TGCGCCAGCAGCCCTAGAACTAGCGGGAGATACAATGAGCAGTTCTTC	CASSPRTSGRYNEQFF
few	TRBD1	17	TRBV27	TRBJ1-1	TGTGCCAGCAGTTTATCGCGGGCAGGGGGGAGGAACACTGAAGCTTTCTTT	CASSLSRAGGRNTEAFF
.	.	12	TRBV29-1	TRBJ2-1	TGCAGCGTCGAACACACGGGGAATGAGCAGTTCTTC	CSVEHTGNEQFF
once	TRBD2	17	TRBV4-2	TRBJ2-1	TGTGCCAGCAGCCAAGTTGCAGCGGGGGACGCCTACAATGAGCAGTTCTTC	CASSQVAAGDAYNEQFF
.	.	11	TRBV10-2	TRBJ1-1	TGCGCCAGCAGTGAGAGAGGTGAAGCTTTCTTT	CASSERGEAFF
.	TRBD1	13	TRBV12-5	TRBJ1-3	TGTGCGGAACAGGGGGCAGGTGGAAACACCATATATTTT	CAEQGAGGNTIYF
.	.	14	TRBV27	TRBJ2-4	TGTGCCAGCAGTTTCGCGTTAGCCAAAAACATTCAGTACTTC	CASSFALAKNIQYF
.	.	15	TRBV15	TRBJ2-7	TGTGCCACCAGCAGAGATCGAGGGCGGACCTACGAGCAGTACTTC	CATSRDRGRTYEQYF
.	.	15	TRBV4-2	TRBJ2-3	TGTGCCAGCAGCCAAACTACAGGAGGCACAGATACGCAGTATTTT	CASSQTTGGTDTQYF
.	TRBD1	14	TRBV14	TRBJ1-6	TGTGCCAGCAGCCAGCTGACAGGGGGCTCACCCCTCCACTTT	CASSQLTGGSPLHF
.	TRBD2	15	TRBV7-2	TRBJ2-1	TGTGCCAGCAGCCAGAGCGGGGGCCCCCTCAATGAGCAGTTCTTC	CASSQSGGPLNEQFF
many	.	16	TRBV2	TRBJ1-1	TGTGCCAGCAGTGAAAATTTAGGACACCTGAACACTGAAGCTTTCTTT	CASSENLGHLNTEAFF
.	.	15	TRBV11-1	TRBJ2-7	TGTGCCAGCAGCCGAGGGGCGACAGGTCTAGCCGAGCAGTACTTC	CASSRGATGLAEQYF
.	TRBD1	15	TRBV19	TRBJ2-7	TGTGCCAGTAGTATAGTGACAGGGAGCTCCTACGAGCAGTACTTC	CASSIVTGSSYEQYF
few	.	16	TRBV5-1	TRBJ2-7	TGCGCCAGCAGTTACGGAAAACGGGCAGGGGAGTACGAGCAGTACTTC	CASSYGKRAGEYEQYF
.	.	18	TRBV7-8	TRBJ1-6	TGTGCCAGCAGCTTTTCTTCAGGACAAAGGTTATATAATTCACCCCTCCACTTT	CASSFSSGQRLYNSPLHF
.	TRBD2	18	TRBV7-2	TRBJ2-5	TGTGCCAGCAGCTCCTGGACTAGCGGGGGGGCCGGCTGGGAGACCCAGTACTTC	CASSSWTSGGAGWETQYF
.	TRBD1	14	TRBV18	TRBJ1-5	TGTGCCAGCTCACAGGGGGCGAGCAATCAGCCCCAGCATTTT	CASSQGASNQPQHF
once	.	15	TRBV19	TRBJ1-4	TGTGCCAGTAGTATCAGGAAATCAACTAATGAAAAACTGTTTTTT	CASSIRKSTNEKLFF
.	.	13	TRBV15	TRBJ1-5	TGTGCCACCTCCGGGGGGGAGGCTCAGCCCCAGCATTTT	CATSGGEAQPQHF
.	.	13	TRBV7-9	TRBJ1-2	TGTGCCAGCAGCCCCCCCAACAGGGATGGCTACACCTTC	CASSPPNRDGYTF
.	TRBD1	13	TRBV7-7	TRBJ2-7	TGTGCTAGCAGCACGGGGACAGGCTACGAGCAGTACTTC	CASSTGTGYEQYF
.	TRBD2	18	TRBV4-1	TRBJ2-2	TGCGCCAGCAGCCAGGATCTACAGACTAGCGCAATCACCGGGGAGCTGTTTTTT	CASSQDLQTSAITGELFF
.	TRBD1	15	TRBV28	TRBJ1-2	TGTGCCAGCAGTCCCACGGACAGGGACAACTATGGCTACACCTTC	CASSPTDRDNYGYTF
few	TRBD1	15	TRBV9	TRBJ2-7	TGTGCCAGCAGCGTAGAAGGGACAGGGGGCGGCGAGCAGTACTTC	CASSVEGTGGGEQYF
.	.	14	TRBV7-9	TRBJ2-2	TGTGCCAGCGGAGGAGTCGCGAACACCGGGGAGCTGTTTTTT	CASGGVANTGELFF
.	.	13	TRBV7-3	TRBJ1-5	TGTGCCAGCAGCTTAATGCCCAGGCAGCCCCAGCATTTT	CASSLMPRQPQHF
.	.	11	TRBV10-3	TRBJ1-1	TGTGCCACCGCCGAGGTAACTGAAGCTTTCTTT	CATAEVTEAFF
.	TRBD1	13	TRBV4-1	TRBJ2-7	TGCGCCAGCAGCCAGGGACAGGGTCTAGGGCAGTACTTC	CASSQGQGLGQYF
once	TRBD1	16	TRBV7-3	TRBJ1-6	TGTGCCAGCAGCTTGAACCCACAGGGGGCGGGATCACCCCTCCACTTT	CASSLNPQGAGSPLHF
few	.	13	TRBV7-9	TRBJ2-1	TGTGCCAGCAGCTTTGGAAGGCCTAGTGAGCAGTTCTTC	CASSFGRPSEQFF
.	TRBD2	15	TRBV5-4	TRBJ2-1	TGTGCCAGCAGCTTGGCCACACTAGCGGCAAATGAGCAGTTCTTC	CASSLATLAANEQFF
.	.	13	TRBV19	TRBJ2-2	TGTGCCAGTAGTATTGGGCAAATCGGGGAGCTGTTTTTT	CASSIGQIGELFF
few	TRBD1	14	TRBV6-1	TRBJ1-1	TGTGCCAGCAGTGGGGACAGGCAGAACACTGAAGCTTTCTTT	CASSGDRQNTEAFF
.	TRBD2	14	TRBV28	TRBJ2-1	TGTGCCAGCCGTCTAGCGGGGGAGAACAATGAGCAGTTCTTC	CASRLAGENNEQFF